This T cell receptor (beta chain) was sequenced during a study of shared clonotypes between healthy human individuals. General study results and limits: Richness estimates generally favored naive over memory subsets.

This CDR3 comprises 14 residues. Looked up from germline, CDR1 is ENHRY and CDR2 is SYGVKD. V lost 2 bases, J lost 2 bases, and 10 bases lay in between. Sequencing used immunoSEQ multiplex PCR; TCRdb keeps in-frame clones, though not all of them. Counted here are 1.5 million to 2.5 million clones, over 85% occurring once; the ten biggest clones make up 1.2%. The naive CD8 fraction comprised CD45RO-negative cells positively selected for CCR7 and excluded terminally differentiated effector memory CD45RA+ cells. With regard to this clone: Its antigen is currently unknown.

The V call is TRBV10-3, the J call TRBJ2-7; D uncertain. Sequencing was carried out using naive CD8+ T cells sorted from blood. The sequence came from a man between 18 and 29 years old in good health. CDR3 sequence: CAISEVTLTYEQYF. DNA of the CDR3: TGTGCCATCAGTGAGGTGACCCTGACCTACGAGCAGTACTTC.